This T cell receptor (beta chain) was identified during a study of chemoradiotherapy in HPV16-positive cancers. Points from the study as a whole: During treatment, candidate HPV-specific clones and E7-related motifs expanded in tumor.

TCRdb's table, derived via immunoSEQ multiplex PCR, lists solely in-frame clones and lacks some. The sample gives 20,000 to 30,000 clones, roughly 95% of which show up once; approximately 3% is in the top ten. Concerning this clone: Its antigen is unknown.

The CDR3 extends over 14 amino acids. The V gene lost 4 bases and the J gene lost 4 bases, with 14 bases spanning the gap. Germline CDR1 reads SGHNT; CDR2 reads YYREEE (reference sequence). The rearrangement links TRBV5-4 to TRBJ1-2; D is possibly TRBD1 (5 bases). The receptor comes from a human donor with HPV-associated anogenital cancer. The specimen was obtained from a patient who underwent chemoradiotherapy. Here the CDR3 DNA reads TGTGCCAGCAGCCGGCGGCAGGGTTCCTATGGCTACACCTTC. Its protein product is CASSRRQGSYGYTF.